The sample holds a few counts of the clone carrying this T cell receptor beta chain. Its antigen is not known. The CDR3 has 11 residues. Trimming shortened V by 2 bases and J by 9 bases, and 7 bases separated the two germline ends. CDR1 and CDR2 (germline): SGHDN, FVKESK. TCRdb itself ran the 5' RACE reads through MiXCR, one entry per CDR3 protein. The data contain approximately 490,000 distinct CDR3 sequences, approximately 20% of them singletons. This sample is drawn from a study of T-cell memory formation after mild COVID-19. General observations from the study: Pre-infection memory held some responding clones, suggesting pre-existing cross-reactive T cells responded. The CD4+ clones that contracted clustered mainly within CM and EM, and the CD8+ clones concentrated in EMRA.

This chain uses TRBV14 with TRBJ2-5; D is possibly TRBD1 or TRBD2 (5 bases each). This TCR came from an adult woman who had mild COVID-19 (a few samples of this study predate the infection). Cell type and time point are not known. Sequenced input: PBMCs or a T cell subset sorted from them (not recorded which). The CDR3 reads CASSQRGAQYF. DNA of the CDR3: TGTGCCAGCAGCCAACGAGGGGCCCAGTACTTC.